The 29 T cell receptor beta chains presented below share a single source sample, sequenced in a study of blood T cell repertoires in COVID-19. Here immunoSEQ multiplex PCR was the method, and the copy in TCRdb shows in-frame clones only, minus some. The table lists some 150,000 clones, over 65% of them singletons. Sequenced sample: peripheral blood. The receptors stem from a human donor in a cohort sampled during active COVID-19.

CDR3 sequence reads: CASSLVQQVEAFF. The DNA of the CDR3 is TGTGCCAGCAGTTTGGTGCAACAGGTTGAAGCTTTCTTT. This chain uses TRBV12-3 or TRBV12-4 with TRBJ1-1, with a weak D call TRBD1 (5 bases). The CDR3 extends over 13 amino acids. Trimming pared 3 bases from V and 7 bases from J, leaving 12 bases between.

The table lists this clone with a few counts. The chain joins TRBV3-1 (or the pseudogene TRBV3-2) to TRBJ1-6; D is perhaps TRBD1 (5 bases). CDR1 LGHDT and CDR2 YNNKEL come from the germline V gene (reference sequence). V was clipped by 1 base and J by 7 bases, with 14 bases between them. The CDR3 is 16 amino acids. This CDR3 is CASSQVGGGGNSPLHF. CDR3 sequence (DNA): TGTGCCAGCAGCCAAGTCGGCGGGGGTGGCAATTCACCCCTCCACTTT.

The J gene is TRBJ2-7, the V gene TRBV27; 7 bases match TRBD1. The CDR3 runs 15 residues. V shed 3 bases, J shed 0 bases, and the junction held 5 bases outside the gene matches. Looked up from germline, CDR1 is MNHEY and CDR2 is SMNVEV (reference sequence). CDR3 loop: CASSFEGDSSYEQYV. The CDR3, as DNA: TGTGCCAGCAGTTTTGAGGGGGACAGCTCCTACGAGCAGTACGTC.

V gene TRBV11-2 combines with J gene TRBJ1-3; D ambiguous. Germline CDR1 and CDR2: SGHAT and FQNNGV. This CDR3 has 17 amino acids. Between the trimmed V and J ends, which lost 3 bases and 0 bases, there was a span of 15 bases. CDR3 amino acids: CASSFQSQALSGNTIYF. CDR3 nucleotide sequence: TGTGCCAGCAGCTTTCAGAGTCAGGCCCTCTCTGGAAACACCATATATTTT. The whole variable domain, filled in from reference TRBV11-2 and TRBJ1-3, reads EAGVAQSPRYKIIEKRQSVAFWCNPISGHATLYWYQQILGQGPKLLIQFQNNGVVDDSQLPKDRFSAERLKGVDSTLKIQPAKLEDSAVYLCASSFQSQALSGNTIYFGEGSWLTVV.

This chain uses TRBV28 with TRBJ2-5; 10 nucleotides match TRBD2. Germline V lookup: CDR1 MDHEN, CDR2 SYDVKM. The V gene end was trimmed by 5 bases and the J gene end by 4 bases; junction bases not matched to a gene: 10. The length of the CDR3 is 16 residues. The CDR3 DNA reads TGTGCCAGCAGTCCGGAGCGGGGGGGCCCTATAGAGACCCAGTACTTC. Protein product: CASSPERGGPIETQYF.

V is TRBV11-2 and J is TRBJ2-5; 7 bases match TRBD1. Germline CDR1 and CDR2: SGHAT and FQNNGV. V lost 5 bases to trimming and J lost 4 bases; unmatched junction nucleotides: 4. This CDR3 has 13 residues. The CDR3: CASSIYRGETQYF. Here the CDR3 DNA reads TGTGCCAGCAGCATCTACAGGGGAGAGACCCAGTACTTC.

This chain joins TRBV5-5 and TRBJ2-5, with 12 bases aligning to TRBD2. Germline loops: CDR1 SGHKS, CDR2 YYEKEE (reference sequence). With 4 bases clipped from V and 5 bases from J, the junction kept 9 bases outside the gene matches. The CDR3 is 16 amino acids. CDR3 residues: CASSGGLAGSQETQYF. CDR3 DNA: TGTGCCAGCAGCGGCGGACTAGCGGGAAGCCAGGAGACCCAGTACTTC.

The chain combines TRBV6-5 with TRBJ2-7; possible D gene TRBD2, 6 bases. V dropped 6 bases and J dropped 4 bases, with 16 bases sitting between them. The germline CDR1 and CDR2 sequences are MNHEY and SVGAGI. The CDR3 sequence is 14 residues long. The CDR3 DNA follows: TGTGCCAGCAGCCAGTCGGGGACTTTTTACGAGCAGTACTTC. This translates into CASSQSGTFYEQYF.

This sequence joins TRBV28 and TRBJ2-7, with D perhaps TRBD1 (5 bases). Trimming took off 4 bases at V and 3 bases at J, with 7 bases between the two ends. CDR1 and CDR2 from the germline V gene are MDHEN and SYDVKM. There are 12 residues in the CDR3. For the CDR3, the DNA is TGTGCCAGCAGTTCAGGGATCTACGAGCAGTACTTC. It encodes CASSSGIYEQYF.

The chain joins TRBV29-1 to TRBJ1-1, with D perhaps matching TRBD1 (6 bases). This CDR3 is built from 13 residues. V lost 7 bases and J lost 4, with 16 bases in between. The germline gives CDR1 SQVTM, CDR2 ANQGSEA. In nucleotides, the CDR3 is TGCAGCGGTGGACAGTCCGGAGCCACTGAAGCTTTCTTT. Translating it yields CSGGQSGATEAFF.

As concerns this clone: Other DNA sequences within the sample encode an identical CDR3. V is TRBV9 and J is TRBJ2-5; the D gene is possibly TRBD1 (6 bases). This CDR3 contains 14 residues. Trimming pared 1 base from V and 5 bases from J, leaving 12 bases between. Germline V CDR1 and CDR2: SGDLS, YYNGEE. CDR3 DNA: TGTGCCAGCAGCGTACAGGGGCAGGAGGAGACCCAGTACTTC. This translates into CASSVQGQEETQYF.

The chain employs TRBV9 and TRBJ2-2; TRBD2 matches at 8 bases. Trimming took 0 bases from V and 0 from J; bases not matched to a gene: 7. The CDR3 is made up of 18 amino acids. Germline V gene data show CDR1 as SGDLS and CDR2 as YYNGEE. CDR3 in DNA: TGTGCCAGCAGCGTAGCGTCCGGGGGGGGTTCGAACACCGGGGAGCTGTTTTTT. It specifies CASSVASGGGSNTGELFF.

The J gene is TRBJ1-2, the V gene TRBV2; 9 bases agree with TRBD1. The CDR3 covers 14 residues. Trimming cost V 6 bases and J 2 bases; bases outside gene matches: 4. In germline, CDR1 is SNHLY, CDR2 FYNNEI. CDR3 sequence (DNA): TGTGCCAGCAGCGGTGACAGGGGGAACTATGGCTACACCTTC. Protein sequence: CASSGDRGNYGYTF.

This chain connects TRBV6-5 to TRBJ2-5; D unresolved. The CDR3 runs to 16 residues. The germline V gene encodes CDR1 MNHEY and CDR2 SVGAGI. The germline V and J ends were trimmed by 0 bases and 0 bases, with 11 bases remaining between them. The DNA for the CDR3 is TGTGCCAGCAGTTACTCGAAGACAATACACCAAGAGACCCAGTACTTC. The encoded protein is CASSYSKTIHQETQYF.

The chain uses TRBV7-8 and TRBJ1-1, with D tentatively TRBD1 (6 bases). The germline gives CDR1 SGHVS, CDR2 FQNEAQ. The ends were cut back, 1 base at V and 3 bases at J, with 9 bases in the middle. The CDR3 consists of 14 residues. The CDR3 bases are TGTGCCAGCAGCTTAGGGGCAGGGGACACTGAAGCTTTCTTT. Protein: CASSLGAGDTEAFF. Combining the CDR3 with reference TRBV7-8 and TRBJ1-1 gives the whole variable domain GAGVSQSPRYKVAKRGQDVALRCDPISGHVSLFWYQQALGQGPEFLTYFQNEAQLDKSGLPSDRFFAERPEGSVSTLKIQRTQQEDSAVYLCASSLGAGDTEAFFGQGTRLTVV.

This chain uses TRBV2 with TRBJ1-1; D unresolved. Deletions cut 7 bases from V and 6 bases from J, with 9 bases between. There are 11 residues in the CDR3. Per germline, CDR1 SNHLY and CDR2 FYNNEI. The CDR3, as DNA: TGTGCCAGCACCCTGGACTCTGAAGCTTTCTTT. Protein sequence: CASTLDSEAFF.

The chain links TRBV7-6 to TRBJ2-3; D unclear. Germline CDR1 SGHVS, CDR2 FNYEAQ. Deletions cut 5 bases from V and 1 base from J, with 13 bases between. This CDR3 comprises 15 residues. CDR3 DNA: TGTGCCAGCAGCAGAAGCACGAGCGGCACAGATACGCAGTATTTT. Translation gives CASSRSTSGTDTQYF.

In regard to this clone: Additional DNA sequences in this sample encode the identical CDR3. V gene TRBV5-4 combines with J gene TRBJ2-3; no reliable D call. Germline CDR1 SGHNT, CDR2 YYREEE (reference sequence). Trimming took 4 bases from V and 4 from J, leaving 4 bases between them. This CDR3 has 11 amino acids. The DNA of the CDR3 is TGTGCCAGCAGCCTAGCAGATACGCAGTATTTT. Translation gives CASSLADTQYF.

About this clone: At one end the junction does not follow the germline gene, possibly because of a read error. The CDR3: CASSLDPSDNEQFF. The CDR3 DNA reads TGTGCTAGCAGCTTAGACCCTAGCGACAATGAGCAGTTCTTC. This sequence joins TRBV7-7 and TRBJ2-1; the D gene is possibly TRBD2 (6 bases). The germline gives CDR1 SSHAT, CDR2 FNYEAQ (reference sequence). The CDR3 is 14 residues long. Supplemented by reference TRBV7-7 and TRBJ2-1, the full variable domain reads GAGVSQSPRYKVTKRGQDVTLRCDPISSHATLYWYQQALGQGPEFLTYFNYEAQPDKSGLPSDRFSAERPEGSISTLTIQRTEQRDSAMYRCASSLDPSDNEQFFGPGTRLTVL.

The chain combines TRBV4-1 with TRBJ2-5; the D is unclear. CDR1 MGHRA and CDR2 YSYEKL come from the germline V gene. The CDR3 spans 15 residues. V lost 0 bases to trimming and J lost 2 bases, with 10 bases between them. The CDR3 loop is CASSQDSSQQETQYF. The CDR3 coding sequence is TGCGCCAGCAGCCAAGATTCTTCCCAGCAAGAGACCCAGTACTTC.

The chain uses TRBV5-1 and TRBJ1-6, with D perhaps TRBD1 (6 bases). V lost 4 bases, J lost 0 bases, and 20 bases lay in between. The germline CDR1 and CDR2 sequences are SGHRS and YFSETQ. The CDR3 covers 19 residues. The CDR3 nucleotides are TGCGCCAGCAGCCCAGGGGCCTTCGGGGGGAGCTCCTATAATTCACCCCTCCACTTT. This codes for CASSPGAFGGSSYNSPLHF.

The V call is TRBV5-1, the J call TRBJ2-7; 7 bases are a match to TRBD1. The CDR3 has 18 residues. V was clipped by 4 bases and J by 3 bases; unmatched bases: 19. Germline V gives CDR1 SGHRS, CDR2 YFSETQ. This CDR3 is CASSHVFCPPGQHYEQYV. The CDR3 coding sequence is TGCGCCAGCAGCCACGTTTTTTGCCCGCCGGGACAGCACTACGAGCAGTACGTC.

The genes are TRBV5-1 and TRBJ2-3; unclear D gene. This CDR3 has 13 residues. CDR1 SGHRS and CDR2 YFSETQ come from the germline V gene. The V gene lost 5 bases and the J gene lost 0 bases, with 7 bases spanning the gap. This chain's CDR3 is CASSVRSTDTQYF. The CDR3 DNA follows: TGCGCCAGCAGTGTGCGGAGCACAGATACGCAGTATTTT.

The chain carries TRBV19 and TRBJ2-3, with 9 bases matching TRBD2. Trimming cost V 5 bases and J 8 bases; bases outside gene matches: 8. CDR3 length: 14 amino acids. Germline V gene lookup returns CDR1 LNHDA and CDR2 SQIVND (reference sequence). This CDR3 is CASSFLAGAGTQYF. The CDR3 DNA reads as TGTGCCAGTAGTTTCTTAGCGGGAGCCGGTACGCAGTATTTT.

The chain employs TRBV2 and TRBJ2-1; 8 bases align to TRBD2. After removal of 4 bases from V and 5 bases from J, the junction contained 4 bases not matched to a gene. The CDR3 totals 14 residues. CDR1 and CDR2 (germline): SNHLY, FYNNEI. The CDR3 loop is CASSVSRGDNEQFF. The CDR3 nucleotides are TGTGCCAGCAGTGTGTCGCGGGGGGACAATGAGCAGTTCTTC.

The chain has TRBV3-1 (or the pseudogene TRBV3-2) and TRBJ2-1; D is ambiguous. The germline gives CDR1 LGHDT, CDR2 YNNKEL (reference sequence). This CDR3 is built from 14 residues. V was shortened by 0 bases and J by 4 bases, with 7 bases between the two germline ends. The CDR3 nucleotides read TGTGCCAGCAGCCAAGATCCCCCTTACAATGAGCAGTTCTTC. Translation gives CASSQDPPYNEQFF.

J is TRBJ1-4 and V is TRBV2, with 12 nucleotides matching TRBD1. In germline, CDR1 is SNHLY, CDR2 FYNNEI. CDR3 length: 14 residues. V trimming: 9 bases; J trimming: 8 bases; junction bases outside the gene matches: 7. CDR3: CASGPGQGAEKLFF. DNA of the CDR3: TGTGCCAGTGGCCCGGGACAGGGGGCGGAAAAACTGTTTTTT.

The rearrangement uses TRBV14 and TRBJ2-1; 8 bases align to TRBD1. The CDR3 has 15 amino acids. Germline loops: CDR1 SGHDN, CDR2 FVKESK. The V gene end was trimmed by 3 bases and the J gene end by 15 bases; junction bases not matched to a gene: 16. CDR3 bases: TGTGCCAGCAGCCATGTGGACAGGGACCCGTCGAGGTGGTTCTTC. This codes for CASSHVDRDPSRWFF.

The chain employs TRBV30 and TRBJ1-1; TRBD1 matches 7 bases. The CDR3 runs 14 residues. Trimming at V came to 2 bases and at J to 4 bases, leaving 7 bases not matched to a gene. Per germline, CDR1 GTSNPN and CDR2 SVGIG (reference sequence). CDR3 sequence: CAWSLTGMSTEAFF. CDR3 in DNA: TGTGCCTGGAGTTTGACAGGGATGAGCACTGAAGCTTTCTTT.